The 9 T cell receptor beta chains below all came from one sample that was sequenced in a study of T cells in Graves' hyperthyroidism and ophthalmopathy. It was RNA transcripts that yielded the amplified TCR beta CDR3 regions. The HTBI primer set served for first-round RT-PCR of the TCR CDR3. TCRdb re-called the multiplex PCR reads with MiXCR, one entry per CDR3 protein. The sample lists almost 500,000 distinct CDR3 sequences; around a fifth were seen once. The sequencing input was blood. The receptors here all came from a woman between 70 and 85 years old with Graves' ophthalmopathy.

The table lists this clonotype with many counts. This chain links TRBV6-2 or TRBV6-3 with TRBJ1-5, with D perhaps TRBD1 (5 bases). The CDR3 runs to 16 residues. Germline assignment: CDR1 MNHEY and CDR2 SVGEGT. Trimming cost V 7 bases and J 2 bases, with 18 bases left between them. CDR3 in amino acids: CASTAGGGAGNQPQHF. The CDR3 DNA sequence: TGTGCCAGCACCGCCGGCGGAGGGGCAGGCAATCAGCCCCAGCATTTT.

This clonotype was seen at least ten times. The chain employs TRBV2 and TRBJ1-1; D possibly corresponds to TRBD1 (5 bases). The ends were cut back, 6 bases at V and 0 bases at J, with 14 bases in the middle. From germline, CDR1 is SNHLY and CDR2 FYNNEI. The CDR3 is 15 amino acids. The CDR3 is CASRPGTGLNTEAFF. The CDR3 nucleotides are TGTGCCAGCAGGCCCGGGACTGGGCTGAACACTGAAGCTTTCTTT.

V gene TRBV19 combines with J gene TRBJ2-1; 8 bases align to TRBD2. This CDR3 contains 19 residues. Germline CDR1 reads LNHDA; CDR2 reads SQIVND (reference sequence). The J segment lost 7 bases and the V segment lost 7 bases, leaving 24 bases of the junction unmatched. The CDR3 DNA follows: TGTGCCAGTACCCGCATTTGGGCGGGAGGACTCCCCCCGGGGAATGAGCAGTTCTTC. It codes for CASTRIWAGGLPPGNEQFF.

This clonotype was counted at least ten times. The DNA of the CDR3 is TGTGCCAGCAGTCGAGGGGTGAACACTGAAGCTTTCTTT. It codes for CASSRGVNTEAFF. The chain joins TRBV11-2 to TRBJ1-1; tentative D call: TRBD1 (5 bases). V lost 6 bases and J 0 bases, leaving 8 bases between the germline ends. CDR1 is SGHAT and CDR2 is FQNNGV in the germline V gene. The CDR3 is made up of 13 amino acids.

This clonotype was counted only a few times. V usage is TRBV3-1 and J usage is TRBJ1-2, with 7 bases identical to TRBD1. After removal of 0 bases from V and 2 bases from J, the junction contained 6 bases not matched to a gene. Germline V gives CDR1 LGHDT, CDR2 YNNKEL (reference sequence). CDR3 length: 16 amino acids. The chain's CDR3 is CASSQDIGQANYGYTF. The CDR3 nucleotides are TGTGCCAGCAGCCAAGATATAGGACAGGCGAACTATGGCTACACCTTC.

There are a few counts of this clonotype. The chain is built from TRBV2 and TRBJ1-3; D not resolved. This CDR3 spans 16 amino acids. Germline V CDR1 and CDR2: SNHLY, FYNNEI. Deletions cut 5 bases from V and 0 bases from J, with 14 bases between. The CDR3 here is CASSFKPPYSGNTIYF. Written as DNA, the CDR3 is TGTGCCAGCAGTTTCAAACCTCCGTACTCTGGAAACACCATATATTTT. Full variable domain (outside the CDR3, taken from reference TRBV2 and TRBJ1-3): EPEVTQTPSHQVTQMGQEVILRCVPISNHLYFYWYRQILGQKVEFLVSFYNNEISEKSEIFDDQFSVERPDGSNFTLKIRSTKLEDSAMYFCASSFKPPYSGNTIYFGEGSWLTVV.

Ten or more counts support this clonotype. The chain carries TRBV18 and TRBJ2-7; 8 bases are a match to TRBD2. From germline, CDR1 is KGHSH and CDR2 LQKENI. The CDR3 is 14 amino acids. V was clipped by 8 bases and J by 4 bases; unmatched bases: 10. The CDR3 loop is CASSPPGTSYEQYF. The CDR3 DNA sequence: TGTGCCAGCAGCCCTCCCGGGACTAGTTACGAGCAGTACTTC.

The genes are TRBV5-4 and TRBJ2-1; 7 positions agree with TRBD1. Trimming cost V 4 bases and J 0 bases; bases outside gene matches: 4. The CDR3 contains 15 residues. Germline V gene lookup returns CDR1 SGHNT and CDR2 YYREEE (reference sequence). The chain's CDR3 is CASSKTGVSYNEQFF. The CDR3 DNA follows: TGTGCCAGCAGCAAAACAGGGGTCTCCTACAATGAGCAGTTCTTC.

This clonotype was seen repeatedly, ten times or more. The genes are TRBV7-2 and TRBJ2-7, with unresolved D. CDR3 length: 12 amino acids. The germline gives CDR1 SGHTA, CDR2 FQGNSA. V was pared by 5 bases and J by 3 bases, with 8 bases between. The CDR3 DNA is TGTGCCAGCAGCCCCCGAAACTACGAGCAGTACTTC. Translated: CASSPRNYEQYF.